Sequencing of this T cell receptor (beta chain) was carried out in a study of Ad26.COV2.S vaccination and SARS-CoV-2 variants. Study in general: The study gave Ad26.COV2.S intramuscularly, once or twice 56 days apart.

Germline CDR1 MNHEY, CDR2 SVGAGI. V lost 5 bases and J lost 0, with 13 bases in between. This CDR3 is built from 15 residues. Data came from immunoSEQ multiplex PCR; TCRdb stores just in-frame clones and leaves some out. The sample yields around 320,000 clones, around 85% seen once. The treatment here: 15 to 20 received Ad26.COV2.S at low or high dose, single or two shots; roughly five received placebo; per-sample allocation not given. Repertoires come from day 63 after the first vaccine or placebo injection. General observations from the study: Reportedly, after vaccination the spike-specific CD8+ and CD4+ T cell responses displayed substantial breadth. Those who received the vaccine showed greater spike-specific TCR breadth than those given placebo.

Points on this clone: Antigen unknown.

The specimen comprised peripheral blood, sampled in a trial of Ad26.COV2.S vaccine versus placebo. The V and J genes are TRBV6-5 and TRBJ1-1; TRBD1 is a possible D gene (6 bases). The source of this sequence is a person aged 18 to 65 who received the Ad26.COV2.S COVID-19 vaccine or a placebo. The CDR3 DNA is TGTGCCAGCAGTCAGATCAGGGGTATGAACACTGAAGCTTTCTTT. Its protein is CASSQIRGMNTEAFF.